The rows below give T cell receptor beta chains drawn from one sample of a study of OX40 agonist ivuxolimab in advanced cancers. Sequencing used immunoSEQ multiplex PCR; TCRdb keeps in-frame clones, though not all of them. The sample has roughly 64,000 clones, around four fifths seen once. This specimen was CD4+ or CD8+ T cells sorted from blood, taken in a trial of the OX40 agonist ivuxolimab. The source of these receptors is an adult with an advanced solid tumor such as melanoma, head and neck, liver or kidney cancer. The CDR3 runs from the conserved cysteine through the conserved F or W. D genes are given only for firm matches. Only part of the rows carry a size: once, few, many, or a class if the clone is expanded.

DNA	CDR3	D	J	size	V
TGTGCCAGCAGCTTGGAGGGTTTTAATTCACCCCTCCACTTT	CASSLEGFNSPLHF	.	TRBJ1-6	once	TRBV5-6
TGTGCCAGTAAAGGGACAGGGGGATACGAGCAGTACTTC	CASKGTGGYEQYF	TRBD1	TRBJ2-7	.	TRBV19
TGTGCCAGCAGCTTAGCTGGGACAGGGAAATTAAAAGCTTTCTTT	CASSLAGTGKLKAFF	TRBD1	TRBJ1-1	.	TRBV7-9
TGTGCCAGCAGGACAGGGTATACGCAGTATTTT	CASRTGYTQYF	TRBD1	TRBJ2-3	.	TRBV6-6
TGTGCCAGTAGTGTAGGTACAGGCTACGAGCAGTACTTC	CASSVGTGYEQYF	.	TRBJ2-7	few	TRBV19
TGTGCCAGCAGCTTAGTCCTGGGTCTCTCTGGAAACACCATATATTTT	CASSLVLGLSGNTIYF	.	TRBJ1-3	.	TRBV11-2
TGTGCCAGCAGGGGACAAGCTGGAAACACCATATATTTT	CASRGQAGNTIYF	.	TRBJ1-3	.	TRBV11-2
TGTGCCTGGAGTAGGGGACAGGGGGCTGATACGCAGTATTTT	CAWSRGQGADTQYF	TRBD1	TRBJ2-3	.	TRBV30
TGTGCCAGCTCACCATCAGACGAGACCCAGTACTTC	CASSPSDETQYF	.	TRBJ2-5	.	TRBV18
TGCGCCAGCAGCTTGGATCAGGGGACAGATACGCAGTATTTT	CASSLDQGTDTQYF	.	TRBJ2-3	.	TRBV5-1
TGTGCCAGTCCCTCAAGCTCTGGAAACACCATATATTTT	CASPSSSGNTIYF	.	TRBJ1-3	.	TRBV28
TGTGCCAGCAGTGGACAGGGGTATTCCTACGAGCAGTACTTC	CASSGQGYSYEQYF	TRBD1	TRBJ2-7	.	TRBV2
TGTGCCACGGGTAGCACAGATACGCAGTATTTT	CATGSTDTQYF	.	TRBJ2-3	few	TRBV6-5
TGTGCCAGCAGTGAACAGGGAAGCAATTCACCCCTCCACTTT	CASSEQGSNSPLHF	.	TRBJ1-6	.	TRBV6-1
TGTGCCAGTAGTATCGGGGGGGCTGCTGGAAACACCATATATTTT	CASSIGGAAGNTIYF	.	TRBJ1-3	.	TRBV19
TGTGCCAGCAGCAAGACAGGAGATCAGCCCCAGCATTTT	CASSKTGDQPQHF	.	TRBJ1-5	few	TRBV21-1
TGTGCCAGCAGCTTAGCGGGAGAGACCCAGTACTTC	CASSLAGETQYF	.	TRBJ2-5	.	TRBV7-2
TGCGCCAGCAGCCCCGACAGGAGGTGGGCAGATACGCAGTATTTT	CASSPDRRWADTQYF	.	TRBJ2-3	.	TRBV4-1
TGTGCCAGTAGTATCACTAGCGGCTCCTACGAGCAGTACTTC	CASSITSGSYEQYF	TRBD2	TRBJ2-7	.	TRBV19
TGTGCCAGCAGCAGAAGACTAGCGGGAGTTACAGATACGCAGTATTTT	CASSRRLAGVTDTQYF	.	TRBJ2-3	.	TRBV12-1
TGTGCCAGTAGACTACCCAACACCGGGGAGCTGTTTTTT	CASRLPNTGELFF	.	TRBJ2-2	few	TRBV19
TGCGCCAGCAGCTTGCTTGGGGATAGTAATGAAAAACTGTTTTTT	CASSLLGDSNEKLFF	.	TRBJ1-4	.	TRBV5-1
TGTGCCAGCTCATACGGGACAGGGGAGTGGGATACGCAGTATTTT	CASSYGTGEWDTQYF	TRBD1	TRBJ2-3	.	TRBV18
TGTGCCAGCAGCTTAGAACCCGGCGGGTCCGTTACGCAGTATTTT	CASSLEPGGSVTQYF	.	TRBJ2-3	.	TRBV7-2
TGTGCCAGCAGTGTAAACAGGGCAACTAATGAAAAACTGTTTTTT	CASSVNRATNEKLFF	.	TRBJ1-4	.	TRBV6-1
TGCGCCAGCAGGGCCGACATGGGCAATCAGCCCCAGCATTTT	CASRADMGNQPQHF	.	TRBJ1-5	few	TRBV5-1
TGTGCCAGCAGCTTGCAGGGGCCCAGCACCGGGGAGCTGTTTTTT	CASSLQGPSTGELFF	.	TRBJ2-2	.	TRBV7-9
TGTGCCAGTAGGACCAGGACAGCGGGAGGCGGGGAGCTGTTTTTT	CASRTRTAGGGELFF	TRBD2	TRBJ2-2	.	TRBV19
TGTGCCAGCTCACCAGGAGGGGAGAGAGGCTACACCTTC	CASSPGGERGYTF	.	TRBJ1-2	.	TRBV18
TGTGCCAGTTCACCCGCAGGGACGACCTATGGCTACACCTTC	CASSPAGTTYGYTF	.	TRBJ1-2	.	TRBV18
TGTGCCTGGGGAAGTAAAGGGACGAATAACTATGGCTACACCTTC	CAWGSKGTNNYGYTF	.	TRBJ1-2	.	TRBV30
TGTGCCAGCAGTTTATGGCGCTCCTACAATGAGCAGTTCTTC	CASSLWRSYNEQFF	.	TRBJ2-1	.	TRBV27
TGTGCCAGCTCAAAACAGGATAGCACAGATACGCAGTATTTT	CASSKQDSTDTQYF	.	TRBJ2-3	.	TRBV18
TGTGCCAGCAGCTCCGGATCGACTAGCGGGTACCAAGAGACCCAGTACTTC	CASSSGSTSGYQETQYF	TRBD2	TRBJ2-5	.	TRBV9
TGTGCCAGCAGTGAACAGCTGATCTACGAGCAGTACTTC	CASSEQLIYEQYF	.	TRBJ2-7	.	TRBV2
TGTGCCAGCAGCAAAGAATCCCCTAGCGGGGGGGCTAGCGTTACGCAGTATTTT	CASSKESPSGGASVTQYF	.	TRBJ2-3	.	TRBV21-1
TGTGCCAGCAGTTTAACTGGGTTTCAGCCCCAGCATTTT	CASSLTGFQPQHF	.	TRBJ1-5	.	TRBV28
TGCGCCAGCAGCCAAGATAGGTTTCGTTCGGGGAGCACAGATACGCAGTATTTT	CASSQDRFRSGSTDTQYF	.	TRBJ2-3	once	TRBV4-3
TGCAGTGCTCGGGCGGGAGCCGTAATCCCCTTC	CSARAGAVIPF	.	TRBJ1-2	once	TRBV20-1
TGTGCCAGCAGCCAAGCCAACTATGGCTACACCTTC	CASSQANYGYTF	.	TRBJ1-2	few	TRBV4-2
TGTGCCAGCAGCTTGGGAAGTGGCGAGCAGTTCTTC	CASSLGSGEQFF	.	TRBJ2-1	.	TRBV5-4
TGTGCCAGCAGCTCTACAGGGTTGGCTTATGAGCAGTTCTTC	CASSSTGLAYEQFF	.	TRBJ2-1	.	TRBV11-3
TGTGCCAGCAGCCAAGCGGGACAGGGGGAGTCCTACGAGCAGTACTTC	CASSQAGQGESYEQYF	TRBD1	TRBJ2-7	.	TRBV4-2
TGTGCCAGTAGTACCGGGACAGGGGGCTTTCAGCCCCAGCATTTT	CASSTGTGGFQPQHF	TRBD1	TRBJ1-5	.	TRBV19
TGTGCCTGGAGTGTATTGGACAGGGTGCTCTCACCCCTCCACTTT	CAWSVLDRVLSPLHF	TRBD1	TRBJ1-6	.	TRBV30
TGTGCCACCCTGAAAGCGGGGTATTCCACAGATACGCAGTATTTT	CATLKAGYSTDTQYF	TRBD2	TRBJ2-3	many	TRBV5-4
TGTGCCAGCAGGGTGGCACAAGAGACCCAGTACTTC	CASRVAQETQYF	.	TRBJ2-5	.	TRBV2
TGTGCCAGCAGACCTCAGGGGGCAGATACGCAGTATTTT	CASRPQGADTQYF	TRBD1	TRBJ2-3	.	TRBV6-6
TGTGCCAGCAGCTTTGAGGAGGCGGGGAAACTGTTTTTT	CASSFEEAGKLFF	.	TRBJ1-4	.	TRBV5-4